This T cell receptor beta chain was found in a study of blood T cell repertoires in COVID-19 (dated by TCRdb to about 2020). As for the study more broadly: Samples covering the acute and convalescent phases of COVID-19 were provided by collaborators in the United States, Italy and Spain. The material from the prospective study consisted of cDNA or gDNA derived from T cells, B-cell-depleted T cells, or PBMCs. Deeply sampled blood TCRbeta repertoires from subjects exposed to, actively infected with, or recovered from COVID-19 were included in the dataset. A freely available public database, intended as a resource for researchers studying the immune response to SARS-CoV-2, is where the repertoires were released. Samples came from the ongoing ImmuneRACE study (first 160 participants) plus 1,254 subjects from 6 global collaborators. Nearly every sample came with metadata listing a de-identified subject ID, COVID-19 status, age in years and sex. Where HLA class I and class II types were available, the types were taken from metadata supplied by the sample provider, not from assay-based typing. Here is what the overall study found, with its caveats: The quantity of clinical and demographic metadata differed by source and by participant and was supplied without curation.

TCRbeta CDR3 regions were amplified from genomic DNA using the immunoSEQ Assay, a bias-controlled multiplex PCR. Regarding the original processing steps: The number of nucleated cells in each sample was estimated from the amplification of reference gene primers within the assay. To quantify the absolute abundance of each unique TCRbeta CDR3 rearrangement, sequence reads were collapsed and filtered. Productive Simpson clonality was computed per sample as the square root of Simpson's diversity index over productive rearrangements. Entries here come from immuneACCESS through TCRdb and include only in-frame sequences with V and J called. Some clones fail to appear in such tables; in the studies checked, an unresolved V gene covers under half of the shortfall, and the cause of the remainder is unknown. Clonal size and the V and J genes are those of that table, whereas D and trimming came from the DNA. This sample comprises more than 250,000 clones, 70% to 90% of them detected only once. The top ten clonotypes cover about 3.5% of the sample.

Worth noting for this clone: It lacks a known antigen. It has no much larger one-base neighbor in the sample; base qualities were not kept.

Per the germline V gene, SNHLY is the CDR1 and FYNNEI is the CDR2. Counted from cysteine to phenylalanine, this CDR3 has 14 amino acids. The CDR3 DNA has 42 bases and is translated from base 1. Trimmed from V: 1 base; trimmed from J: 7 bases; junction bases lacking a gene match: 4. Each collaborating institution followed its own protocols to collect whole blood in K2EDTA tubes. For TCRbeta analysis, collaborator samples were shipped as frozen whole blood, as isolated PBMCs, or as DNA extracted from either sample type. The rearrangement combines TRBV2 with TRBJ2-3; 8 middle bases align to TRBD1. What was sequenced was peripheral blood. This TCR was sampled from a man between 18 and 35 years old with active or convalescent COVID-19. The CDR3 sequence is CASSEDGQGYTQYF. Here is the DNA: TGTGCCAGCAGTGAAGATGGACAGGGATATACGCAGTATTTT.